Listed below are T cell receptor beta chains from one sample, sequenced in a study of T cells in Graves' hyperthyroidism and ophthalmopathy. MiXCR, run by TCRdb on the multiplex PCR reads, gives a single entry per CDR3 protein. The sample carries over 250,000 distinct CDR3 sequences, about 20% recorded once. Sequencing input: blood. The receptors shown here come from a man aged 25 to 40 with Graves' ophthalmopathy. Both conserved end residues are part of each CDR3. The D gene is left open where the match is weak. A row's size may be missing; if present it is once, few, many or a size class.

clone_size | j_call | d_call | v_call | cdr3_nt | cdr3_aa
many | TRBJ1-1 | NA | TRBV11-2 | TGTGCCAGCAGCTTGCCTCGACAGAACACTGAAGCTTTCTTT | CASSLPRQNTEAFF
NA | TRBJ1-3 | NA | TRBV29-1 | TGCAGCGTTGATCAGGGGTTAGGTGGAAACACCATATATTTT | CSVDQGLGGNTIYF
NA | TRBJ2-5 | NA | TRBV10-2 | TGCGCCACTCTGACACAATCCCAAGAGACCCAGTACTTC | CATLTQSQETQYF
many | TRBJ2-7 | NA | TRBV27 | TGTGCCAGCAGTCTGACAGGAACGTTCGCCTACGAGCAGTACTTC | CASSLTGTFAYEQYF
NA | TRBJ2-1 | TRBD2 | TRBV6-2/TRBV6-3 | TGTGCCAGCAGCAGGACTAGCGGGAGACGGGATGAGCAGTTCTTC | CASSRTSGRRDEQFF
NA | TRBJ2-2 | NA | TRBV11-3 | TGTGCCAGCAGTCGAGGGTACACCGGGGAGCTGTTTTTT | CASSRGYTGELFF
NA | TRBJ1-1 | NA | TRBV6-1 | TGTGCCAGCACCGACGGGAGAGGGAACACTGAAGCTTTCTTT | CASTDGRGNTEAFF
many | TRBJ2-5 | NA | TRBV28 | TGTGCTACTCGTCAGGGGAAAGAGACCCAGTACTTC | CATRQGKETQYF
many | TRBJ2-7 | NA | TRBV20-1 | TGCAGTGCAAACCCTACTAGCAGAGCCTCCTACGAGCAGTACTTC | CSANPTSRASYEQYF
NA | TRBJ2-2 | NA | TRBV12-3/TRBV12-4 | TGTGCCAGCAGTTTACTCGACCGAGGGGGGAACACCGGGGAGCTGTTTTTT | CASSLLDRGGNTGELFF
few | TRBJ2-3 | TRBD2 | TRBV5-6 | TGTGCCAGCAGCTTGGTAGCGGGGCTCACAGATACGCAGTATTTT | CASSLVAGLTDTQYF
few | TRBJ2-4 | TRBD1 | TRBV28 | TGTGCCAGCACTTCCCCGGGACAGGTTCCCAAAAACATTCAGTACTTC | CASTSPGQVPKNIQYF
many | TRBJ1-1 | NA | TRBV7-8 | TGTGCCAGCAGCTCCTTCGGTCGTACTGAAGCTTTCTTT | CASSSFGRTEAFF
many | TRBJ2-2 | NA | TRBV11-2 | TGTGCCAGCAGCTTAGTCTCGGCAGCCTCCACCGGGGAGCTGTTTTTT | CASSLVSAASTGELFF
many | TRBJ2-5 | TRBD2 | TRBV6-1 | TGTGCCAGCAGCCCGGGACTAGCGGGAGTCGGGACCCAGTACTTC | CASSPGLAGVGTQYF
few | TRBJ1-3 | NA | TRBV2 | TGTGCCAGCAGTGAAGGACCCTCTGGAAACACCATATATTTT | CASSEGPSGNTIYF
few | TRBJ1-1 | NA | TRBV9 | TGTGCCAGCAGCGTTAGTAGCCTTAACACTGAAGCTTTCTTT | CASSVSSLNTEAFF
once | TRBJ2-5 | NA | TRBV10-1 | TGCGCCAGCAGTTTCCCCTCGGGTGAGGTGTACTTC | CASSFPSGEVYF
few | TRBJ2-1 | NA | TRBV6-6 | TGTGCCAGCAGTTACTCGAAACATACCGGGGAGCAGTTCTTC | CASSYSKHTGEQFF
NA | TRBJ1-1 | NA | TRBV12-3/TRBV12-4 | TGTGCCAGCAGTCCCGACGGAGCTGAAGCTTTCTTT | CASSPDGAEAFF
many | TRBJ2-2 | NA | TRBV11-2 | TGTGCCAGCAGCCGCGCAACCGGGGAGCTGTTTTTT | CASSRATGELFF
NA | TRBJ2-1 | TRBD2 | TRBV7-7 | TGTGCTAGCAGCCCACGGTTAGCGGGATGGGATGAGCAGTTCTTC | CASSPRLAGWDEQFF
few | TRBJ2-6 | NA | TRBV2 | TGTGCCAGCAGGGAGAGCGGAGCTGGGGCCAACGTCCTGACTTTC | CASRESGAGANVLTF
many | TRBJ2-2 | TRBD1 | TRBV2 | TGTGCCAGCAGTCGACAGGGGGCGCGAAACACCGGGGAGCTGTTTTTT | CASSRQGARNTGELFF
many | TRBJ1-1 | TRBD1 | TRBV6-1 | TGTGCCAGCAGTACGACAGGGTTCAACACTGAAGCTTTCTTT | CASSTTGFNTEAFF
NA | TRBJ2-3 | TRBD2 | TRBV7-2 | TGTGCCAGCAGCCTTAGCGGACTAGCGGGAGGGGGGAGTACGCAGTATTTT | CASSLSGLAGGGSTQYF
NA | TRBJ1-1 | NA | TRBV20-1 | TGCAGTGTTTCGGTTGGCAGGGGGAACACTGAAGCTTTCTTT | CSVSVGRGNTEAFF